A single T cell receptor beta chain is shown here with its context. The target antigen is unknown. This entry is derived from a study of T cell responses to AZD1222 COVID-19 vaccine. Study results and caveats: Receipt of two AZD1222 doses was followed by a rise in Spike-specific TCR breadth and depth. At baseline, just a handful of AZD1222 recipients tested seropositive. Repertoire samples came only from after the peak T cell response.

Libraries were prepared by immunoSEQ multiplex PCR; TCRdb keeps only in-frame clonotypes and omits some of them. The sample lists around 99,000 clones, more than 75% seen once, with roughly 4.5% in the top ten. This clonotype was obtained from an adult who received the AZD1222 COVID-19 vaccine. Sequenced here: peripheral blood, sampled 28 days after the second AZD1222 dose.

CDR3 sequence (DNA): TGTGCCAGCAGCTTAGGTTCGGCGGGACCTGGGGATACGCAGTATTTT. This translates into CASSLGSAGPGDTQYF. The V call is TRBV11-3, the J call TRBJ2-3; maybe TRBD2 (6 bases). Looked up from germline, CDR1 is SGHNT and CDR2 is YENEEA. The CDR3 contains 16 residues. The V end lost 1 base, the J end lost 6 bases, and 17 bases lay between the germline ends.